Included here is one T cell receptor beta chain sequence, with context. The sample originates from a study of blood T cell repertoires in COVID-19. This CDR3 comprises 21 residues. V gave up 1 base and J gave up 0 bases, with 27 bases separating them. CDR1 and CDR2 from the germline V gene are MGHRA and YSYEKL. Profiling relied on immunoSEQ multiplex PCR, and the TCRdb table lists in-frame clones only, not all of them. This table has over 70,000 clones, over 65% appearing once. The chain is built from TRBV4-1 and TRBJ2-5; perhaps TRBD2 as D (6 bases). The TCR originated in a woman aged 55-70 years with acute or convalescent COVID-19. The sample taken for sequencing was peripheral blood. In DNA, the CDR3 is TGCGCCAGCAGCCAAGTTTTGGGGCGGGGCTTCCCCCGGGGGAACCAAGAGACCCAGTACTTC. Translating gives CASSQVLGRGFPRGNQETQYF.